This T cell receptor beta chain was captured in a study of blood T cell repertoires in COVID-19. Study information: Material from acute and convalescent COVID-19 was sourced from the United States, Italy and Spain. Sources were T cells, B-cell-depleted T cells, or PBMCs; the material itself was cDNA or gDNA.

Enrollment of patients from Seattle took place during active infection, with longitudinal follow-up. CDR3 size: 13 residues. Trimming removed 2 bases from V and 3 bases from J, with 8 bases in between. The germline V gene has CDR1 LNHDA and CDR2 SQIVND (reference sequence). Source study methods: Counts of nucleated cells, estimated from reference gene primer amplification, were obtained. The method was immunoSEQ multiplex PCR; TCRdb's version includes in-frame clones alone and lacks a portion of them. V and J calls and clone size are as listed in that table; D and trimming were resolved from the DNA. The sample lists about 170,000 clones; roughly 90% were seen once.

This sequence originates from a man between 18 and 35 years old with COVID-19, enrolled during active disease. The sequenced material came from peripheral blood. V gene TRBV19 combines with J gene TRBJ2-7; D might be TRBD1 (5 bases). This chain's CDR3 is CASSIWGNYEQYF. CDR3 DNA: TGTGCCAGTAGTATATGGGGCAACTACGAGCAGTACTTC.